This entry lists 32 T cell receptor beta chains sequenced from one sample in a study of response to subunit inactivated influenza vaccine. Using its own MiXCR run on the RT-PCR reads, TCRdb lists one record per CDR3 protein. The table lists 700,000 to 900,000 distinct CDR3 sequences, less than 25% of them singletons. The sequencing here drew on PBMCs from blood, taken roughly 5 days after vaccination. The origin of the receptors is a man in his fifties or sixties who received an inactivated influenza vaccine.

This clonotype was detected only a few times. The chain is built from TRBV6-1 and TRBJ1-5, with TRBD1 matching over 7 bases. Germline V CDR1 and CDR2: MNHNS, SASEGT. There are 15 residues in the CDR3. With V trimmed by 7 bases and J by 3 bases, 9 bases remained unmatched. CDR3 nucleotides: TGTGCCAGCAAGGGGGGCAGGGGGGACAATCAGCCCCAGCATTTT. It yields the protein CASKGGRGDNQPQHF.

The genes are TRBV9 and TRBJ2-5; D gene unclear. Trimming took off 0 bases at V and 2 bases at J, with 8 bases between the two ends. This CDR3 region has 14 residues. The germline V gene encodes CDR1 SGDLS and CDR2 YYNGEE. The CDR3 loop reads CASSVEVSQETQYF. The CDR3 DNA reads as TGTGCCAGCAGCGTAGAAGTATCTCAAGAGACCCAGTACTTC.

This clonotype has ten or more counts. The genes are TRBV4-2 and TRBJ2-5; TRBD2 might be the D (5 bases). Germline CDR1 LGHNA, CDR2 YNFKEQ. V was cut by 0 bases and J by 4 bases, with 9 bases left in between. The CDR3 runs 14 residues. The CDR3 protein is CASSQEGAVETQYF. CDR3 nucleotide sequence: TGTGCCAGCAGCCAAGAAGGAGCGGTAGAGACCCAGTACTTC.

The rearrangement uses TRBV7-9 and TRBJ2-1, with 7 bases fitting TRBD2. From germline, CDR1 is SEHNR and CDR2 FQNEAQ (reference sequence). Trimming cost V 1 base and J 1 base; bases outside gene matches: 4. The CDR3 runs to 16 residues. CDR3 DNA sequence: TGTGCCAGCAGCTTAGGGGAGGGTCTTTCCTACAATGAGCAGTTCTTC. Its translation: CASSLGEGLSYNEQFF.

This clonotype was seen a few times. The rearrangement links TRBV5-8 to TRBJ2-3; 8 bases are shared with TRBD2. Germline trimming cut 4 bases from V and 5 bases from J; bases unmatched to any gene: 15. CDR3 length: 17 residues. The germline V gene encodes CDR1 SGHTS and CDR2 YDEGEE. Here the CDR3 reads CASSRPSGGGIGDTQYF. In DNA, the CDR3 is TGTGCCAGCAGCCGACCGTCCGGGGGGGGTATCGGAGATACGCAGTATTTT.

The V and J genes are TRBV6-5 and TRBJ1-5; 7 bases align to TRBD1. The CDR3 length is 14 residues. Looked up from germline, CDR1 is MNHEY and CDR2 is SVGAGI. J gave up 6 bases and V 4 bases, and 6 bases lay outside the gene matches. As DNA, the CDR3 is TGTGCCAGCAGTTTGCACAGGGGCCCTCAGCCCCAGCATTTT. Protein product: CASSLHRGPQPQHF.

The J gene is TRBJ2-6, the V gene TRBV15; D not certain. CDR1 is LNHNV and CDR2 is YYDKDF in the germline V gene (reference sequence). CDR3 length: 14 amino acids. Trimming took 0 bases from V and 1 from J, leaving 1 base between them. The CDR3 is CATSRDSGANVLTF. The CDR3 nucleotides read TGTGCCACCAGCAGAGATTCTGGGGCCAACGTCCTGACTTTC.

This clonotype was counted only a few times. The chain couples TRBV11-2 to TRBJ2-1; TRBD2 agrees at 7 bases. With V trimmed by 1 base and J by 9 bases, 15 bases remained unmatched. Germline V gives CDR1 SGHAT, CDR2 FQNNGV. CDR3 length: 17 amino acids. The CDR3 DNA sequence: TGTGCCAGCAGCTTAGCCCCAGGCGGGAGATACGGTAGTGAGCAGTTCTTC. Protein product: CASSLAPGGRYGSEQFF. Combining the CDR3 with reference TRBV11-2 and TRBJ2-1 gives the whole variable domain EAGVAQSPRYKIIEKRQSVAFWCNPISGHATLYWYQQILGQGPKLLIQFQNNGVVDDSQLPKDRFSAERLKGVDSTLKIQPAKLEDSAVYLCASSLAPGGRYGSEQFFGPGTRLTVL.

This clonotype came up a few times. The chain carries TRBV29-1 and TRBJ2-7; D gene unclear. This CDR3 comprises 15 residues. Germline V lookup: CDR1 SQVTM, CDR2 ANQGSEA. Deletions cut 3 bases from V and 3 bases from J, with 18 bases between. This chain's CDR3 is CSVEWQATNSYEQYF. The CDR3 nucleotides are TGCAGCGTTGAGTGGCAGGCCACCAACAGCTACGAGCAGTACTTC.

The rearrangement joins TRBV7-6 to TRBJ2-7, with D perhaps matching TRBD2 (5 bases). The CDR3 loop spans 11 amino acids. Germline V gives CDR1 SGHVS, CDR2 FNYEAQ. V lost 5 bases, J lost 8 bases, and 10 bases lay in between. In DNA form, the CDR3 reads TGTGCCAGCAGCCATCCGGGAAAGCAGTACTTC. It translates to CASSHPGKQYF. The complete variable domain, with remaining parts taken from reference TRBV7-6 and TRBJ2-7, reads GAGVSQSPRYKVTKRGQDVALRCDPISGHVSLYWYRQALGQGPEFLTYFNYEAQQDKSGLPNDRFSAERPEGSISTLTIQRTEQRDSAMYRCASSHPGKQYFGPGTRLTVT.

This chain uses TRBV4-2 with TRBJ2-2; 8 positions match TRBD1. The CDR3 spans 16 residues. CDR1 LGHNA and CDR2 YNFKEQ come from the germline V gene. With 4 bases clipped from V and 2 bases from J, the junction kept 6 bases outside the gene matches. The CDR3 region is CASSRTTGVNTGELFF. CDR3 bases: TGTGCCAGCAGCCGAACGACAGGGGTTAACACCGGGGAGCTGTTTTTT.

Turning to this clonotype: This may stem from a read error, because a much larger clone lies one nucleotide away. This chain connects TRBV28 to TRBJ1-1, with D uncertain. V was trimmed by 3 bases and J by 0 bases, leaving 5 bases between them. The CDR3 is 13 amino acids. Germline V gene data show CDR1 as MDHEN and CDR2 as SYDVKM. The CDR3 coding sequence is TGTGCCAGCAGTTTCCAGTTGAACACTGAAGCTTTCTTT. Translating gives CASSFQLNTEAFF. The variable domain in full, with the rest retrieved from reference TRBV28 and TRBJ1-1, is DVKVTQSSRYLVKRTGEKVFLECVQDMDHENMFWYRQDPGLGLRLIYFSYDVKMKEKGDIPEGYSVSREKKERFSLILESASTNQTSMYLCASSFQLNTEAFFGQGTRLTVV.

In its sample, this clonotype was seen a few times. The chain joins TRBV20-1 to TRBJ1-5, with 7 bases that match TRBD1. Germline V gene lookup returns CDR1 DFQATT and CDR2 SNEGSKA (reference sequence). Trimming at V came to 6 bases and at J to 1 base, leaving 6 bases not matched to a gene. This CDR3 region has 14 residues. In DNA, the CDR3 is TGCAGTGCCTGGGGGACAGACAGCAATCAGCCCCAGCATTTT. Residues: CSAWGTDSNQPQHF.

The J gene is TRBJ2-1, the V gene TRBV15; TRBD2 aligns across 14 bases. Germline CDR1 LNHNV, CDR2 YYDKDF (reference sequence). The V segment lost 9 bases and the J segment 7 bases; nucleotides outside the gene matches: 5. CDR3 length: 14 residues. CDR3 DNA: TGTGCCACTGCCGGGACTAGCGGGAGTAATGAGCAGTTCTTC. Its translation: CATAGTSGSNEQFF.

This chain connects TRBV7-8 to TRBJ1-5; D is possibly TRBD1 (5 bases). V lost 4 bases and J 0 bases, leaving 13 bases between the germline ends. The germline gives CDR1 SGHVS, CDR2 FQNEAQ. The CDR3 spans 16 residues. CDR3 sequence (DNA): TGTGCCAGCAGCTCCAGACAGAAATATAGCAATCAGCCCCAGCATTTT. The encoded protein is CASSSRQKYSNQPQHF.

The chain's CDR3 is CASTANGYTF. CDR3 coding DNA: TGTGCCAGCACCGCGAATGGCTACACCTTC. V usage is TRBV7-9 and J usage is TRBJ1-2; D call uncertain. Germline CDR1 SEHNR, CDR2 FQNEAQ (reference sequence). This CDR3 comprises 10 residues. Deletions cut 7 bases from V and 6 bases from J, with 6 bases between.

This clonotype was detected only a few times. The chain carries TRBV28 and TRBJ1-5; unclear D gene. The V gene lost 1 base and the J gene lost 6 bases, with 10 bases spanning the gap. Germline V gene data show CDR1 as MDHEN and CDR2 as SYDVKM. This CDR3 comprises 14 residues. The CDR3: CASSLSLGFQPQHF. CDR3 bases: TGTGCCAGCAGTTTATCCCTCGGATTTCAGCCCCAGCATTTT.

The rearrangement joins TRBV20-1 to TRBJ2-7; D ambiguous. V was shortened by 3 bases and J by 7 bases, with 19 bases between the two germline ends. CDR1 and CDR2 (germline): DFQATT, SNEGSKA (reference sequence). The CDR3 extends over 14 amino acids. The CDR3, as DNA: TGCAGTGCTAGTTTTGAACAGAGTTTTGGAGAGCAGTACTTC. Its protein is CSASFEQSFGEQYF.

Only a few counts were recorded for this clonotype. The chain has TRBV29-1 and TRBJ2-1; 8 positions agree with TRBD2. The CDR3 loop spans 15 amino acids. Per the germline V gene, CDR1 is SQVTM and CDR2 is ANQGSEA. Losses at the gene ends were 3 bases for V and 6 bases for J; bases not matched to a gene: 10. As DNA, the CDR3 is TGCAGCGTTGACCGCACCGGGACTAGGGTCAATGAGCAGTTCTTC. This codes for CSVDRTGTRVNEQFF.

This clonotype was recorded many times. J is TRBJ1-1 and V is TRBV20-1; TRBD1 is a possible D gene (5 bases). Trimming left V 1 base short and J 0 bases short, with 12 bases between. The CDR3 loop spans 15 amino acids. From germline, CDR1 is DFQATT and CDR2 SNEGSKA (reference sequence). The CDR3 coding sequence is TGCAGTGCTAGAGGAAGACAGAACATGAACACTGAAGCTTTCTTT. This encodes CSARGRQNMNTEAFF.

In its sample, this clonotype was seen many times. The genes are TRBV3-1 and TRBJ1-5; 7 bases agree with TRBD1. The CDR3 length is 17 residues. Germline trimming cut 0 bases from V and 9 bases from J; bases unmatched to any gene: 14. The germline CDR1 and CDR2 sequences are LGHDT and YNNKEL (reference sequence). CDR3 sequence: CASSQDYGGGARVPQHF. The CDR3, as DNA: TGTGCCAGCAGCCAAGATTACGGAGGGGGCGCGAGGGTGCCCCAGCATTTT.

This clonotype has just a few counts. This chain connects TRBV6-1 to TRBJ2-2; 9 nucleotides line up with TRBD1. The trim removed 6 bases at V and 7 bases at J, leaving 9 bases unmatched. The CDR3 totals 15 residues. The germline CDR1 and CDR2 sequences are MNHNS and SASEGT. CDR3 residues: CASRTIQGAFGELFF. In DNA, the CDR3 is TGTGCCAGCAGGACAATACAGGGGGCGTTCGGGGAGCTGTTTTTT.

V gene TRBV29-1 combines with J gene TRBJ1-1; D call uncertain. Trimming took 4 bases from V and 0 from J, leaving 9 bases between them. In germline, CDR1 is SQVTM, CDR2 ANQGSEA. The CDR3 length is 13 residues. Written as DNA, the CDR3 is TGCAGCGTTGTGCGGATTATGAACACTGAAGCTTTCTTT. Protein product: CSVVRIMNTEAFF.

There are many counts of this clonotype. This chain connects TRBV12-3 or TRBV12-4 to TRBJ2-1; weak D call: TRBD2 (5 bases). Trimming removed 3 bases at V and 0 bases at J, with 9 bases between. The CDR3 extends over 15 amino acids. CDR3 amino acids: CASSLEASSYNEQFF. In nucleotides, the CDR3 is TGTGCCAGCAGTTTGGAGGCGAGCTCCTACAATGAGCAGTTCTTC.

This clonotype was detected once. V is TRBV11-2 and J is TRBJ2-1; D is unclear. CDR3 size: 14 residues. CDR1 and CDR2 (germline): SGHAT, FQNNGV. With 5 bases removed from V and 2 bases from J, the gap between germline ends came to 10 bases. CDR3 DNA sequence: TGTGCCAGCAGCCCCCCCCCGGCCTACAATGAGCAGTTCTTC. Its translation: CASSPPPAYNEQFF.

The V and J genes are TRBV5-6 and TRBJ1-6, with D possibly matching TRBD1 (5 bases). The germline gives CDR1 SGHDT, CDR2 YYEEEE. The V gene lost 0 bases and the J gene lost 7 bases, with 14 bases spanning the gap. CDR3 length: 16 amino acids. CDR3 residues: CASSLDWRGGNSPLHF. Here the CDR3 DNA reads TGTGCCAGCAGCTTGGATTGGAGGGGCGGAAATTCACCCCTCCACTTT.

This clonotype was counted between two and nine times. This chain connects TRBV7-9 to TRBJ2-5, with D perhaps assigned TRBD1 or TRBD2 (5 bases each). Trimming left V 2 bases short and J 5 bases short, with 15 bases between. The CDR3 consists of 15 residues. Per germline, CDR1 SEHNR and CDR2 FQNEAQ (reference sequence). CDR3: CASSLSRAGTETQYF. DNA of the CDR3: TGTGCCAGCAGCTTATCCCGTGCCGGGACGGAGACCCAGTACTTC.

The chain is built from TRBV6-1 and TRBJ1-3, with D hard to call. The CDR3 extends over 15 amino acids. V was trimmed by 5 bases and J by 0 bases, leaving 11 bases between them. Looked up from germline, CDR1 is MNHNS and CDR2 is SASEGT. CDR3 in amino acids: CASSPSVSSGNTIYF. CDR3 sequence (DNA): TGTGCCAGCAGTCCTTCAGTGAGCTCTGGAAACACCATATATTTT.

The V call is TRBV4-3, the J call TRBJ1-5; D is ambiguous. V dropped 0 bases and J dropped 6 bases, with 9 bases sitting between them. The CDR3 has 14 amino acids. CDR1 LGHNA and CDR2 YSLEER come from the germline V gene. The CDR3 protein is CASSQDYQAQPQHF. CDR3 nucleotide sequence: TGCGCCAGCAGCCAAGATTATCAGGCTCAGCCCCAGCATTTT.

V is TRBV7-2 and J is TRBJ2-7; 10 bases are a match to TRBD2. CDR1 is SGHTA, CDR2 FQGNSA, per germline. The CDR3 length is 14 residues. The J segment lost 12 bases and the V segment lost 5 bases, leaving 13 bases of the junction unmatched. CDR3 sequence (DNA): TGTGCCAGCAGCCCCGACCGGCTAGCGGGGGTAGGGTACTTC. Translation: CASSPDRLAGVGYF. Complete variable domain (other parts from reference TRBV7-2 and TRBJ2-7): GAGVSQSPSNKVTEKGKDVELRCDPISGHTALYWYRQSLGQGLEFLIYFQGNSAPDKSGLPSDRFSAERTGGSVSTLTIQRTQQEDSAVYLCASSPDRLAGVGYFGPGTRLTVT.

The V gene is TRBV25-1, the J gene TRBJ2-7; TRBD2 might be the D (5 bases). The V end was cut by 3 bases, the J end by 6 bases, with 12 bases between. The CDR3 has 13 residues. CDR1 is MGHDK and CDR2 is SYGVNS in the germline V gene. The CDR3, as DNA: TGTGCCAGCAGTGATCGCGGGTTAGGCGAGCAGTACTTC. Its translation: CASSDRGLGEQYF.

This clonotype was seen a handful of times. The V and J genes are TRBV20-1 and TRBJ2-7; D gene unclear. CDR1 DFQATT and CDR2 SNEGSKA come from the germline V gene (reference sequence). V was cut by 5 bases and J by 0 bases, with 5 bases left in between. This CDR3 has 11 amino acids. CDR3 nucleotide sequence: TGCAGTGCTTGGATCTCCTACGAGCAGTACTTC. Translating gives CSAWISYEQYF.